This T cell receptor beta chain derives from a study of blood T cell repertoires in COVID-19. Study-wide background: Some COVID-19 samples were acute and others convalescent; all came from the United States, Italy and Spain. From T cells, B-cell-depleted T cells, or PBMCs came the material, which was cDNA or gDNA.

This CDR3 spans 16 amino acids. V shed 4 bases, J shed 4 bases, and the junction held 9 bases outside the gene matches. The germline V gene has CDR1 SGHAT and CDR2 FQNNGV. Original processing notes: Reference gene primer amplification in the assay estimated nucleated cell counts. Here immunoSEQ multiplex PCR was the method, and the copy in TCRdb shows in-frame clones only, minus some. The V and J calls and the clone size are those of that table, but D and trimming were determined from the DNA. The table shows 250,000 or so clones, with 82% occurring only once. The V gene is TRBV11-2, the J gene TRBJ2-1, with TRBD2 identical over 8 bases. The sample was peripheral blood. This clonotype was sampled from a woman older than 75 with acute or convalescent COVID-19. Written as DNA, the CDR3 is TGTGCCAGCAGCTCCGCACCAGCGGGGGTTTACAATGAGCAGTTCTTC. It yields the protein CASSSAPAGVYNEQFF.